This T cell receptor beta chain appears in the sequencing data of a study of patients and donors after allogeneic stem cell transplantation (dated by TCRdb to 2018 to 2020). This clonotype appeared a few times. Its cognate antigen has yet to be identified. Base quality data are lacking; no much larger clone is found one base away. The protocol used for the library was RT-PCR. The listed sequencing device is NextSeq 550. TCRdb cleaned the public reads at Q25 with fastp, built clones with MiXCR and kept in-frame beta chains. One record per CDR3 amino acid sequence lists the most common genes and DNA. Present in this sample are roughly 880,000 distinct CDR3 sequences, around 17% of which were seen just once. 5% to 6.5% of the sample is held by the ten biggest clonotypes. The CDR3 runs 15 amino acids, cysteine and phenylalanine included. The kept DNA is CDR3 alone, 45 bases in frame from the first base. V lost 4 bases and J lost 7 bases; the stretch between them is 20 bases long. CDR1 and CDR2 were assigned from the germline V gene as SGDLS and YYNGEE.

The rearrangement combines TRBV9 with TRBJ1-2; 5 matching bases give a weak D call of TRBD1. The sequence derives from a human donor who was either an allogeneic HSCT recipient or a stem cell or donor lymphocyte infusion donor (not recorded which). It is not recorded whose cells these are; they may come from a transplant donor. The source material was blood, either unsorted or a sorted T cell fraction (not recorded which). For the CDR3, the sequence is CASSSYSTDPGGYTF. The DNA is TGTGCCAGCAGCTCCTATTCGACAGATCCGGGTGGCTACACCTTC.